The rows below give T cell receptor beta chains drawn from one sample of a study of blood T cell repertoires in COVID-19. The repertoire was sequenced with immunoSEQ multiplex PCR; TCRdb's copy has only in-frame clones and lacks some. The sample has 360,000 or so clones, about nine tenths seen once. The sequencing sample was made of peripheral blood. These receptors were collected from a woman aged 55-70 years with COVID-19, enrolled during active disease. Both conserved end residues are part of each CDR3. Fields, in order: CDR3 DNA, CDR3 protein, V gene, D gene, CDR3 length, J gene, clone size. A D gene is named only where the DNA matches it firmly. Rows may omit the clone size; those that give it use once, few, many or a size class.

CDR3nt: TGTGCCAGCAGCCACCAATGGGGCGCTGAAGCTTTCTTT
CDR3aa: CASSHQWGAEAFF
v_gene: TRBV3-1/TRBV3-2
d_gene: NA
len: 13
j_gene: TRBJ1-1
abundance: NA

CDR3nt: TGTGCCAGCAGCCCATTTACCGGGGAGCTGTTTTTT
CDR3aa: CASSPFTGELFF
v_gene: TRBV5-5
d_gene: NA
len: 12
j_gene: TRBJ2-2
abundance: NA

CDR3nt: TGTGCCAGCAGCTTAGGTTGGCAGGCCTACGAGCAGTACTTC
CDR3aa: CASSLGWQAYEQYF
v_gene: TRBV7-2
d_gene: NA
len: 14
j_gene: TRBJ2-7
abundance: NA

CDR3nt: TGTGCCAGCAGCCGTTCGACTAAAAACGACAATCAGCCCCAGCATTTT
CDR3aa: CASSRSTKNDNQPQHF
v_gene: TRBV7-9
d_gene: NA
len: 16
j_gene: TRBJ1-5
abundance: once

CDR3nt: TGTGCCAGCAGTTCGAACAGGGGAGGTTATAGCAATCAGCCCCAGCATTTT
CDR3aa: CASSSNRGGYSNQPQHF
v_gene: TRBV27
d_gene: TRBD1
len: 17
j_gene: TRBJ1-5
abundance: NA

CDR3nt: TGTGCCAGCTCAGGACAGAACACCGGGGAGCTGTTTTTT
CDR3aa: CASSGQNTGELFF
v_gene: TRBV18
d_gene: NA
len: 13
j_gene: TRBJ2-2
abundance: NA

CDR3nt: TGCGCCAGCAGCTTGGTCGACGGGTCCTACGAGCAGTACTTC
CDR3aa: CASSLVDGSYEQYF
v_gene: TRBV5-1
d_gene: NA
len: 14
j_gene: TRBJ2-7
abundance: NA

CDR3nt: TGTGCCAGCAGCTCGACAGGGGGGCCCAGACTAGAGCAGTTCTTC
CDR3aa: CASSSTGGPRLEQFF
v_gene: TRBV7-8
d_gene: TRBD1
len: 15
j_gene: TRBJ2-1
abundance: once

CDR3nt: TGTGCCAGCAGCTTAAAGACTAGCGGGGGATCGGATACGCAGTATTTT
CDR3aa: CASSLKTSGGSDTQYF
v_gene: TRBV7-6
d_gene: TRBD2
len: 16
j_gene: TRBJ2-3
abundance: NA

CDR3nt: TGTGCCAGTAGAGAAAGGGGGAGCTCTGGAAACACCATATATTTT
CDR3aa: CASRERGSSGNTIYF
v_gene: TRBV19
d_gene: NA
len: 15
j_gene: TRBJ1-3
abundance: NA

CDR3nt: TGTGCCAGCAGCCACCGGGACAGGGACTTCTCACCCCTCCACTTT
CDR3aa: CASSHRDRDFSPLHF
v_gene: TRBV3-1/TRBV3-2
d_gene: TRBD1
len: 15
j_gene: TRBJ1-6
abundance: once

CDR3nt: TGCGCCAGCGGACAGGGGACGAACACTGAAGCTTTCTTT
CDR3aa: CASGQGTNTEAFF
v_gene: TRBV5-1
d_gene: TRBD1
len: 13
j_gene: TRBJ1-1
abundance: NA

CDR3nt: TGTGCCAGCAGCTTAGGCCCGGGACAGGTTTATGGCTACACCTTC
CDR3aa: CASSLGPGQVYGYTF
v_gene: TRBV7-2
d_gene: TRBD1
len: 15
j_gene: TRBJ1-2
abundance: NA

CDR3nt: TGCGCCAGCAGTGAGATTTGGGACAGGGGTTTCGCTGGAAACACCATATATTTT
CDR3aa: CASSEIWDRGFAGNTIYF
v_gene: TRBV10-2
d_gene: TRBD1
len: 18
j_gene: TRBJ1-3
abundance: NA

CDR3nt: TGCGCCAGCAGCTTAGGACCGGCGGGTTGGGGCTACACCTTC
CDR3aa: CASSLGPAGWGYTF
v_gene: TRBV5-1
d_gene: NA
len: 14
j_gene: TRBJ1-2
abundance: few

CDR3nt: TGTGCCAGCAGTTACGTACAGAGCTCCTATAATTCACCCCTCCACTTT
CDR3aa: CASSYVQSSYNSPLHF
v_gene: TRBV6-5
d_gene: NA
len: 16
j_gene: TRBJ1-6
abundance: NA

CDR3nt: TGTGCCAGCAGCTTCGGGACAGACTATGGCTACACCTTC
CDR3aa: CASSFGTDYGYTF
v_gene: TRBV7-2
d_gene: TRBD1
len: 13
j_gene: TRBJ1-2
abundance: NA

CDR3nt: TGTGCCAGCAGCCCCGACAGGGTTCATGGCTACACCTTC
CDR3aa: CASSPDRVHGYTF
v_gene: TRBV7-9
d_gene: TRBD1
len: 13
j_gene: TRBJ1-2
abundance: NA

CDR3nt: TGTGCCTGGACGGGACAGGGGAAAGGCTACACCTTC
CDR3aa: CAWTGQGKGYTF
v_gene: TRBV30
d_gene: TRBD1
len: 12
j_gene: TRBJ1-2
abundance: NA

CDR3nt: TGCGCCAGCAGCCAAGATTCGGCAGGTTCTAACTATGGCTACACCTTC
CDR3aa: CASSQDSAGSNYGYTF
v_gene: TRBV4-1
d_gene: NA
len: 16
j_gene: TRBJ1-2
abundance: NA

CDR3nt: TGTGCCAGCAGCTTAGCGCAGGGGTTAGAAGCTTTCTTT
CDR3aa: CASSLAQGLEAFF
v_gene: TRBV7-2
d_gene: NA
len: 13
j_gene: TRBJ1-1
abundance: NA

CDR3nt: TGTGCCAGCAGCCCATTAGCGGGGGGGGGTGAGCAGTTCTTC
CDR3aa: CASSPLAGGGEQFF
v_gene: TRBV3-1/TRBV3-2
d_gene: TRBD2
len: 14
j_gene: TRBJ2-1
abundance: NA

CDR3nt: TGTGCCAGCAGTCTCCGGGAGTCTGAAGCTTTCTTT
CDR3aa: CASSLRESEAFF
v_gene: TRBV6-5
d_gene: NA
len: 12
j_gene: TRBJ1-1
abundance: NA